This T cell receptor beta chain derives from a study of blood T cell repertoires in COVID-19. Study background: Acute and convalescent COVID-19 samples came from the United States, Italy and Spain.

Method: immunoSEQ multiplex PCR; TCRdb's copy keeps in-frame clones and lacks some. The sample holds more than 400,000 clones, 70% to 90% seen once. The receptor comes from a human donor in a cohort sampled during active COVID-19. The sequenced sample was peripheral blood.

CDR3 loop: CASSLDPLKPSGANVLTF. Here the CDR3 DNA reads TGCGCCAGCAGCTTGGACCCTCTGAAGCCCTCTGGGGCCAACGTCCTGACTTTC. The chain carries TRBV5-1 and TRBJ2-6, with no clear D. The germline gives CDR1 SGHRS, CDR2 YFSETQ. CDR3 size: 18 residues. The ends were cut back, 0 bases at V and 0 bases at J, with 13 bases in the middle.